The T cell receptor beta chain described here comes from a study of T cells expressing NK-cell markers. On the study more broadly: In sorted CD3+CD56+NKG2C+, CD3+CD56+NKG2C- and CD3+CD56-NKG2C+ T cells, TCR beta repertoires were obtained. Seven of the eight sequenced donors were classified as HCMV-seropositive, and one was classified as seronegative.

Per the germline V gene, CDR1 is SGHRS and CDR2 is YFSETQ. CDR3 size: 13 residues. From the 5' RACE reads, TCRdb lists one entry per CDR3 protein and no DNA. The sample holds a few hundred thousand distinct CDR3 sequences. As regards this clonotype: What it binds is unknown.

Overall study results and limits: Top CD8+ clonotypes included the dominant CD3+CD56+NKG2C+ clonotypes in six donors.

This chain uses TRBV5-1 with TRBJ1-4. The receptor was derived from a woman aged 45-60 years in good health. The specimen sequenced was blood T cells: a sorted CD56 or NKG2C T cell subset, CD4+ or CD8+ T cells, or bulk PBMC T cells (not recorded which). CDR3 loop: CASSVEGPEKLFF.